The next 2 T cell receptor beta chains were all read from a single sample in a study of T cell repertoires in cytomegalovirus infection. TCRdb re-analysed the reads in MiXCR, keeping a single row per CDR3 protein. There are nearly 700,000 distinct CDR3 sequences in the sample; about 33% occur only once, and 15% to 20% lies in the top ten. These TCRs' antigens remain unknown. The sequences come from cultured PBMCs, collected from culture after CMV antigen stimulation. The receptors originated from a human donor in good health (CMV status not recorded). Some clones in this sample may be carry-over from other donors' samples.

This chain uses TRBV6-2 or TRBV6-3 with TRBJ2-3; 9 bases match TRBD1. Germline-derived CDR1 and CDR2 are MNHEY and SVGEGT. The CDR3 loop spans 15 amino acids. The trim removed 6 bases at V and 1 base at J, leaving 5 bases unmatched. This chain's CDR3 is CASRDWTGGTDTQYF. The CDR3 DNA is TGTGCCAGCAGAGATTGGACAGGGGGCACAGATACGCAGTATTTT.

This clonotype showed up just a few times. The V call is TRBV6-1, the J call TRBJ2-2; D may match TRBD1 or TRBD2 (6 bases each). CDR1 and CDR2 (germline): MNHNS, SASEGT. The CDR3 length is 18 residues. V lost 6 bases to trimming and J lost 3 bases, with 23 bases between them. This CDR3 reads CASSHTAWGARDTGELFF. CDR3 sequence (DNA): TGTGCCAGCAGCCACACCGCTTGGGGGGCCCGAGACACCGGGGAGCTGTTTTTT.